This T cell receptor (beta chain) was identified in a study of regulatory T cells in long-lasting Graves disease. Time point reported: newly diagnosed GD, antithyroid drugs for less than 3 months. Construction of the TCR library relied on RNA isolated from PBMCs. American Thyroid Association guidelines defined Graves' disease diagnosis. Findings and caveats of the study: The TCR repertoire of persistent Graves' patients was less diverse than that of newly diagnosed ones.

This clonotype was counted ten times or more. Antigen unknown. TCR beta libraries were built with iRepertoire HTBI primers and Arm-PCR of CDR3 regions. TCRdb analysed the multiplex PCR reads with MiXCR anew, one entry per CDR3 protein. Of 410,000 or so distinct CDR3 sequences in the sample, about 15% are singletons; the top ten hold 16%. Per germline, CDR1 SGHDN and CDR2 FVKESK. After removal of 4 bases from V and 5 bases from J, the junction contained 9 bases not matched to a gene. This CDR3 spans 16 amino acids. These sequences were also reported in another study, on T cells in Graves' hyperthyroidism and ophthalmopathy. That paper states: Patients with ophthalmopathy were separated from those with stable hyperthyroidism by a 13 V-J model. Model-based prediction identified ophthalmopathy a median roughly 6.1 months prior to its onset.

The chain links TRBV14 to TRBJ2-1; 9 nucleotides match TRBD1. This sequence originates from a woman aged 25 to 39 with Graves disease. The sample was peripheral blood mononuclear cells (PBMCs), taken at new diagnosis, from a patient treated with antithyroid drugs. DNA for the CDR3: TGTGCCAGCAGCCGATACCGGGACAGGGTTAACAATGAGCAGTTCTTC. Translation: CASSRYRDRVNNEQFF.